These 4 T cell receptor beta chains were sequenced from one sample in a study of CD8+CD57+ T cells in acquired aplastic anemia. Sequenced patients had shown CD8+CD57+ cell expansion by flow cytometry. For CDR3 and TCR beta VDJ profiling, genomic DNA was the template used. One entry per CDR3 protein, called by TCRdb with MiXCR from the reads. The sample consists of a few hundred thousand distinct CDR3 sequences, under 40% of them appearing once. Sequencing was performed on sorted CD4+, CD8+, or CD8+CD57+ T cells (not recorded which) from PBMCs. These receptors all come from a human donor with aplastic anemia.

V is TRBV20-1 and J is TRBJ2-5; D possibly corresponds to TRBD2 (7 bases). Germline CDR1 is DFQATT and CDR2 is SNEGSKA (reference sequence). V lost 3 bases, J lost 5 bases, and 22 bases lay in between. The CDR3 consists of 16 residues. The CDR3 sequence: CSASYGGTSGRETQYF. The CDR3 region has the DNA TGCAGTGCTAGTTATGGGGGCACCTCCGGGAGGGAGACCCAGTACTTC.

In this sample, this clonotype turned up a few times. J is TRBJ1-1 and V is TRBV20-1, with 9 positions matching TRBD1. This CDR3 has 14 amino acids. V lost 5 bases, J lost 4 bases, and 8 bases stayed unmatched. Germline lookup yields CDR1 DFQATT and CDR2 SNEGSKA (reference sequence). CDR3 sequence: CSARPGTGTTEAFF. CDR3 in DNA: TGCAGTGCTCGTCCCGGGACAGGGACCACTGAAGCTTTCTTT.

This clonotype was recorded at least ten times. The chain carries TRBV19 and TRBJ1-5; D gene uncertain. V dropped 7 bases and J dropped 10 bases, with 17 bases sitting between them. The CDR3 is 13 amino acids. Looked up from germline, CDR1 is LNHDA and CDR2 is SQIVND (reference sequence). The CDR3 region has the DNA TGTGCCAGTACGTACACACATCCATATCCCCAGCATTTT. Amino acids: CASTYTHPYPQHF.

This clonotype came up many times. This chain uses TRBV19 with TRBJ1-2; D gene uncertain. Germline V lookup: CDR1 LNHDA, CDR2 SQIVND (reference sequence). Trimming shortened V by 3 bases and J by 5 bases, and 7 bases separated the two germline ends. This CDR3 region has 12 residues. As DNA, the CDR3 is TGTGCCAGTAGTATCTGGGAGTATGGCTACACCTTC. Translation: CASSIWEYGYTF.